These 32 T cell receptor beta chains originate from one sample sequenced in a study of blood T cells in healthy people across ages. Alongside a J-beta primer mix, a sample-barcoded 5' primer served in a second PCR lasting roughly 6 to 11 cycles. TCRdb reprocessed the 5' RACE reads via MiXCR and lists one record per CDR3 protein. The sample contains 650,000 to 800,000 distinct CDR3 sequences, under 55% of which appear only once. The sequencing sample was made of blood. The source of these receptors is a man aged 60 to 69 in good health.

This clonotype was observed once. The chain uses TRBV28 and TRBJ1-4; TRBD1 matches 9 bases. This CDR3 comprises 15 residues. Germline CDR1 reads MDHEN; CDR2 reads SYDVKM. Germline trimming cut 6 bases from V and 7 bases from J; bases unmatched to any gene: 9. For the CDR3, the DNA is TGTGCCAGCAGGTTACAGGGGGCAGAGGCTGAAAAACTGTTTTTT. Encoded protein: CASRLQGAEAEKLFF.

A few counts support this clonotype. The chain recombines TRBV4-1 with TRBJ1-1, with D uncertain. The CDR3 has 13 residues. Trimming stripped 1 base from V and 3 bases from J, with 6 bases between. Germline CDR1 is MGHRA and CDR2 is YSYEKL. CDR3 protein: CASSQVGYTEAFF. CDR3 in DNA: TGCGCCAGCAGCCAAGTGGGATACACTGAAGCTTTCTTT.

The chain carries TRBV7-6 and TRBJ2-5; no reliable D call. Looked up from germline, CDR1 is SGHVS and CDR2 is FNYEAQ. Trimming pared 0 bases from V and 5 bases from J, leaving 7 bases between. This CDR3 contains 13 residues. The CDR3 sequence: CASSLAPHETQYF. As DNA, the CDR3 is TGTGCCAGCAGCTTAGCTCCTCATGAGACCCAGTACTTC.

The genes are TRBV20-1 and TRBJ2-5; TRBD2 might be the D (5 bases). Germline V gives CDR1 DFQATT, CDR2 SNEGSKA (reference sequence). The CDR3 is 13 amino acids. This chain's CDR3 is CSAGRARQETQYF. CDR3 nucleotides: TGCAGCGCGGGCCGGGCCAGACAAGAGACCCAGTACTTC.

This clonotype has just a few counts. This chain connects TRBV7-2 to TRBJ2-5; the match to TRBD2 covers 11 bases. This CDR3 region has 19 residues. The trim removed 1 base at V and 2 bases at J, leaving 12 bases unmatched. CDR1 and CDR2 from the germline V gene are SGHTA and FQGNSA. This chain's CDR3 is CASSLEWGLAELFQETQYF. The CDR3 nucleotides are TGTGCCAGCAGCTTAGAGTGGGGACTAGCGGAACTATTTCAAGAGACCCAGTACTTC. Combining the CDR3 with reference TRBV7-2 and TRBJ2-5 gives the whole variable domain GAGVSQSPSNKVTEKGKDVELRCDPISGHTALYWYRQSLGQGLEFLIYFQGNSAPDKSGLPSDRFSAERTGGSVSTLTIQRTQQEDSAVYLCASSLEWGLAELFQETQYFGPGTRLLVL.

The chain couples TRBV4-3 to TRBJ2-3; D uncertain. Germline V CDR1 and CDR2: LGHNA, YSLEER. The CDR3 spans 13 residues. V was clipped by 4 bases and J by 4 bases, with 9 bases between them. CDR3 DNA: TGCGCCAGCAGCCTTCGACTTCCAGATACGCAGTATTTT. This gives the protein CASSLRLPDTQYF.

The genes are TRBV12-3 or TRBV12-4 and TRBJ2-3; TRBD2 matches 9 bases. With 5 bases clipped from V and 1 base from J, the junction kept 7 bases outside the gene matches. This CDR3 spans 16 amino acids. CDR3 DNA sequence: TGTGCCAGCAGTCTGCGAGCGGGGGGACGCACAGATACGCAGTATTTT. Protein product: CASSLRAGGRTDTQYF.

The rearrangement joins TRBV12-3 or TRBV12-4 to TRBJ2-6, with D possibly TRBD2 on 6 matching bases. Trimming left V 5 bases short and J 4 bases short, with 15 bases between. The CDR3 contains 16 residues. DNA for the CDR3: TGTGCCAGCAGTAGAGGTGGGGGGTACGGGGCCAACGTCCTGACTTTC. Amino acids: CASSRGGGYGANVLTF.

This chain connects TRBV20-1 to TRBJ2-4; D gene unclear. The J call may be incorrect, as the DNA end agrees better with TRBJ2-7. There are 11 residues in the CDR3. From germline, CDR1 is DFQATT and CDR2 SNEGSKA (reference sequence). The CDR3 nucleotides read TGCAGTGCTAGACCAGCAGACGAGCAGTACTTC. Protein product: CSARPADEQYF.

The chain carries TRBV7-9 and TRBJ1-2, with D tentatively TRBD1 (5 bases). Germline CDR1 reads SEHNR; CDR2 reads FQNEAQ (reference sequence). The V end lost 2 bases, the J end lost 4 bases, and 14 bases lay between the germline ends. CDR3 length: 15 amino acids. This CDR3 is CASSLSVTGTYGYTF. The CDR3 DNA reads TGTGCCAGCAGCTTAAGTGTGACTGGGACCTATGGCTACACCTTC.

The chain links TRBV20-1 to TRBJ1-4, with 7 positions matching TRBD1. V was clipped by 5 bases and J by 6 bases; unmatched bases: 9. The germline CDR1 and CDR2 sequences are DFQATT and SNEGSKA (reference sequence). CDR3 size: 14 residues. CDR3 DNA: TGCAGTGCTTCAAGAGGGACAGCTCATGAAAAACTGTTTTTT. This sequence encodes CSASRGTAHEKLFF.

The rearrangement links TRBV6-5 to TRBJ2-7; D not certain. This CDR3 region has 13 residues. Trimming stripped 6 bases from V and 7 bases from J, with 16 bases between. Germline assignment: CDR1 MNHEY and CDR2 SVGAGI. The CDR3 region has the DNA TGTGCCAGCAGCCACTCGGGCTACAATGAGCAGTACTTC. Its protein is CASSHSGYNEQYF.

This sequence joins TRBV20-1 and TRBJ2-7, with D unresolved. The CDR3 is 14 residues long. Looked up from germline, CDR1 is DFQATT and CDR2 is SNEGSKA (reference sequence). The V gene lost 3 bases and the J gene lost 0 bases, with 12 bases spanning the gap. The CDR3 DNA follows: TGCAGTGCTAGCTACAGCTTTAGCTCCTACGAGCAGTACTTC. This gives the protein CSASYSFSSYEQYF.

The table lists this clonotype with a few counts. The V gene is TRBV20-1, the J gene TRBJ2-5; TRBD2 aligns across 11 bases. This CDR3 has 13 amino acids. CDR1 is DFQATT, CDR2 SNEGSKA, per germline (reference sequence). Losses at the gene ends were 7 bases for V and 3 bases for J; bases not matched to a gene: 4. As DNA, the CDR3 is TGCAGTGGGGCGGGACTAGCGGAAGAGACCCAGTACTTC. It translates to CSGAGLAEETQYF.

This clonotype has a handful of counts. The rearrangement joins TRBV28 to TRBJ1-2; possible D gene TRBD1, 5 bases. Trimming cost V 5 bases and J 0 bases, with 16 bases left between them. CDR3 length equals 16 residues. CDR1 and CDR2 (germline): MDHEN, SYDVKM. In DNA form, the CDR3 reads TGTGCCAGCAGTCCCCATCCGGGGGGAGCTAACTATGGCTACACCTTC. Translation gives CASSPHPGGANYGYTF.

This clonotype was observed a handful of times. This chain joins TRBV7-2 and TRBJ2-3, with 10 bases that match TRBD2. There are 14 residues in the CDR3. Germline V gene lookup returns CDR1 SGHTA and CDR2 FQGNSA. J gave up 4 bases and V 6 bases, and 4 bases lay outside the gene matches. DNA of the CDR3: TGTGCCAGCAGATCTAGCGGGGGTCCAGATACGCAGTATTTT. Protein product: CASRSSGGPDTQYF.

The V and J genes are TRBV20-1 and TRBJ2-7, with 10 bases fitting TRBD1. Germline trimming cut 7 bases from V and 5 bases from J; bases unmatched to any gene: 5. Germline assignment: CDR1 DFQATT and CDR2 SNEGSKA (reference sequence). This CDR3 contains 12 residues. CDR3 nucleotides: TGCAGTGGGGGACAGGGGAGCGACGAGCAGTACTTC. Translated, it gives CSGGQGSDEQYF.

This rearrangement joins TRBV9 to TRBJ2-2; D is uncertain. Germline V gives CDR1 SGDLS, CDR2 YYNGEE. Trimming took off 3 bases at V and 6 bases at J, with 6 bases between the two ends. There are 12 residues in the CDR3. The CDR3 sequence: CASSGYPGELFF. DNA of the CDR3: TGTGCCAGCAGCGGTTATCCCGGGGAGCTGTTTTTT.

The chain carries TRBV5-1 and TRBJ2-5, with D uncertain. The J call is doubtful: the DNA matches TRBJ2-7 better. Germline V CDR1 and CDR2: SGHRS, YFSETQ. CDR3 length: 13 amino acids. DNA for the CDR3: TGCGCCAGCAGCTTTGACCCGGACTACGAGCAGTACTTC. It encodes CASSFDPDYEQYF.

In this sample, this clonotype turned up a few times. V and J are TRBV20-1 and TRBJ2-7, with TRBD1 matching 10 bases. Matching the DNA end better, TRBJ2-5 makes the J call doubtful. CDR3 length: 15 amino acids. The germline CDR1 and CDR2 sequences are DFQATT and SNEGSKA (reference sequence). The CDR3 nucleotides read TGCAGTGCTAGAATAAGACAGGGGGCGAGGGAGACCCAGTACTTC. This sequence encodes CSARIRQGARETQYF.

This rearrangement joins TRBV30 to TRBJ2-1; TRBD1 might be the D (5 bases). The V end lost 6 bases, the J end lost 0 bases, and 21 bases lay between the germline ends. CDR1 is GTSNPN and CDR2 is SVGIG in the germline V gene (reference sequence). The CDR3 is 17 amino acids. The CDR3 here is CACRTQVFGSSYNEQFF. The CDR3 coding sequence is TGTGCCTGTAGGACACAAGTTTTTGGAAGCTCCTACAATGAGCAGTTCTTC.

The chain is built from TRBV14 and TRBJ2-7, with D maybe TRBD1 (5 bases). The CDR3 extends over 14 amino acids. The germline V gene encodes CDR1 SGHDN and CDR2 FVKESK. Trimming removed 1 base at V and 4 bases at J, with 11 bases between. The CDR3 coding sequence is TGTGCCAGCAGCCAAGGGGGCCTCCTGTACGAGCAGTACTTC. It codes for CASSQGGLLYEQYF.

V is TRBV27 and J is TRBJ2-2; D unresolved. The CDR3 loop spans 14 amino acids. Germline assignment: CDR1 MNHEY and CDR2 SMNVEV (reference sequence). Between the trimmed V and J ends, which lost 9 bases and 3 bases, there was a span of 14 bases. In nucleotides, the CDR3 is TGTGCCAGTACCGGAGACTGGGACACCGGGGAGCTGTTTTTT. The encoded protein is CASTGDWDTGELFF.

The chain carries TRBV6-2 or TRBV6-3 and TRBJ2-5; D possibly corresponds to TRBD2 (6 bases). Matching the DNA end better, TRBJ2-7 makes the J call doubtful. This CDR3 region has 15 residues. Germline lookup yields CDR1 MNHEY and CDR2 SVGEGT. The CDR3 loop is CASNSPRRGFYEQYF. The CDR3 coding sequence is TGTGCCAGCAACTCACCTAGGAGGGGATTCTACGAGCAGTACTTC.

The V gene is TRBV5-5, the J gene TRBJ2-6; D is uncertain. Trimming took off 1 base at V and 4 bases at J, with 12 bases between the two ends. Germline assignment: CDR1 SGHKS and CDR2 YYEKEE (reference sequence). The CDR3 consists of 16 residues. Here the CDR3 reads CASSLPTVRGANVLTF. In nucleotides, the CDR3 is TGTGCCAGCAGCTTGCCGACCGTCAGGGGGGCCAACGTCCTGACTTTC.

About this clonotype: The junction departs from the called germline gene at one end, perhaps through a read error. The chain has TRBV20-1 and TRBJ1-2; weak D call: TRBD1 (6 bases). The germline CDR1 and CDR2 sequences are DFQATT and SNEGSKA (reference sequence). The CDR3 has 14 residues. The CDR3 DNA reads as TGCAGTGCTGGAGAACCAAAACAGGGCCGCGGCTACACCTTC. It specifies CSAGEPKQGRGYTF.

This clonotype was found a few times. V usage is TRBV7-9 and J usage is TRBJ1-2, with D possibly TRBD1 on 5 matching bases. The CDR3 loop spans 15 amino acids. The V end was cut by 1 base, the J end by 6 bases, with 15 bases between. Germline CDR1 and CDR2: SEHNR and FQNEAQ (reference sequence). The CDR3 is CASSLVEQLGDGYTF. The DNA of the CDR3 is TGTGCCAGCAGCTTAGTCGAACAGCTGGGGGATGGCTACACCTTC.

The CDR3 region is CASSHRQVHEQYF. DNA for the CDR3: TGTGCCAGCAGCCATCGACAGGTGCACGAGCAGTACTTC. The chain combines TRBV7-2 with TRBJ2-7; tentatively, D is TRBD1 (6 bases). The ends were cut back, 5 bases at V and 5 bases at J, with 13 bases in the middle. The germline gives CDR1 SGHTA, CDR2 FQGNSA. The CDR3 contains 13 residues.

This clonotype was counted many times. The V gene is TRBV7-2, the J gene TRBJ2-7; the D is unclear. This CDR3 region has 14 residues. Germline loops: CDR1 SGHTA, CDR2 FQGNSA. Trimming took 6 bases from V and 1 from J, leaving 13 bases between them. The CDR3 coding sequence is TGTGCCAGCAGAAAAACCGGGCAGTCCTACGAGCAGTACTTC. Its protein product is CASRKTGQSYEQYF.

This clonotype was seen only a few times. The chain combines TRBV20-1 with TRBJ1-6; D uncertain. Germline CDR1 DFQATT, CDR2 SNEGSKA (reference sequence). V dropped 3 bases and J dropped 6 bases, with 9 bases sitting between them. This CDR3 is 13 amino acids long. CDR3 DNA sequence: TGCAGTGCTAGTGGGTACGGTAATTCACCCCTCCACTTT. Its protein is CSASGYGNSPLHF.

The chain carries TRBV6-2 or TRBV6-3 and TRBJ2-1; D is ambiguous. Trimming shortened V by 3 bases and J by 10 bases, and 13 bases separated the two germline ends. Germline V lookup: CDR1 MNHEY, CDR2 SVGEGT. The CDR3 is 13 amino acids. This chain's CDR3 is CASSYQPTGEQFF. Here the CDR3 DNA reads TGTGCCAGCAGTTATCAACCTACCGGGGAGCAGTTCTTC.

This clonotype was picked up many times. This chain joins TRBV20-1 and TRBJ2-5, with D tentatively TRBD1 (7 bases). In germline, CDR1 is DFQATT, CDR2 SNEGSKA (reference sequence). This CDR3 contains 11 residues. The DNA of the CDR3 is TGCAGCGCACAGGGGAGGGAGACCCAGTACTTC. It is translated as CSAQGRETQYF.